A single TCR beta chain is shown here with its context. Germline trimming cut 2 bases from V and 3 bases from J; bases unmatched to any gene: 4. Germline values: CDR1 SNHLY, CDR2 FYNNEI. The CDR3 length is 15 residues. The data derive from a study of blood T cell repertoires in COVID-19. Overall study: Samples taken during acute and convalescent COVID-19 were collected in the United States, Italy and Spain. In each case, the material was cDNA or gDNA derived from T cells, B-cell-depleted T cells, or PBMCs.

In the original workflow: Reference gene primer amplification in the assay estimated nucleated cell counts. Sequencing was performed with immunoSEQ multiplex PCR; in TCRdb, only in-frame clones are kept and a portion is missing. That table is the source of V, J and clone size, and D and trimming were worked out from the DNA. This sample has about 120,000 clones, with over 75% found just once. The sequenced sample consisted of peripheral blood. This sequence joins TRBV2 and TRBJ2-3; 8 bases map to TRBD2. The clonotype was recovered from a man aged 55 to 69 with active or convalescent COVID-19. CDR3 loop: CASSELPSGTDTQYF. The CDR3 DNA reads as TGTGCCAGCAGTGAACTTCCTAGCGGGACAGATACGCAGTATTTT. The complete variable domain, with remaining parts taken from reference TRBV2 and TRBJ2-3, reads EPEVTQTPSHQVTQMGQEVILRCVPISNHLYFYWYRQILGQKVEFLVSFYNNEISEKSEIFDDQFSVERPDGSNFTLKIRSTKLEDSAMYFCASSELPSGTDTQYFGPGTRLTVL.